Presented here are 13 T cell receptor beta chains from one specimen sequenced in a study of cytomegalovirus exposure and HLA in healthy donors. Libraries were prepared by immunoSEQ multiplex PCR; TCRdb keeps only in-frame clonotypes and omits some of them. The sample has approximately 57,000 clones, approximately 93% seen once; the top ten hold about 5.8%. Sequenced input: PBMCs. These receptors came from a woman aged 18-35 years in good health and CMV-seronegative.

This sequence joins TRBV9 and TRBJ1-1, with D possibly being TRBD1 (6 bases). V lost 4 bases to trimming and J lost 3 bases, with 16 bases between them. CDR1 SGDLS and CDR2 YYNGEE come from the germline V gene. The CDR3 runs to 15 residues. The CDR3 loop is CASSPQGPRDTEAFF. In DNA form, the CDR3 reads TGTGCCAGCAGCCCGCAGGGGCCCCGGGACACTGAAGCTTTCTTT. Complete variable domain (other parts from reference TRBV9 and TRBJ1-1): DSGVTQTPKHLITATGQRVTLRCSPRSGDLSVYWYQQSLDQGLQFLIQYYNGEERAKGNILERFSAQQFPDLHSELNLSSLELGDSALYFCASSPQGPRDTEAFFGQGTRLTVV.

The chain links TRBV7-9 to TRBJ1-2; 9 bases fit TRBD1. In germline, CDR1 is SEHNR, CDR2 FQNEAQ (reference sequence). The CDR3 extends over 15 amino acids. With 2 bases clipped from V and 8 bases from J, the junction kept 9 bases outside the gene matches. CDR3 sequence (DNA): TGTGCCAGCAGCTTATGGGTTGACAGGGGGTTCGGCTACACCTTC. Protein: CASSLWVDRGFGYTF.

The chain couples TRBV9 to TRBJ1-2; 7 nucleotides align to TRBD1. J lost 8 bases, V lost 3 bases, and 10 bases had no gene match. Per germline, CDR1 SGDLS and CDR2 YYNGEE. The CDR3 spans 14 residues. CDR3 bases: TGTGCCAGCAGCGCGGGACAGCAGATTCGGGGCTACACCTTC. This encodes CASSAGQQIRGYTF.

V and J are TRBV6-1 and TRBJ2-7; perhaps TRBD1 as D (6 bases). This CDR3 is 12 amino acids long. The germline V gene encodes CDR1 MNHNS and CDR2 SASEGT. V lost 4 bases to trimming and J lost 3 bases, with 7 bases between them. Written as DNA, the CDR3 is TGTGCCAGCAGTGTAGGGGGCTACGAGCAGTACGTC. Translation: CASSVGGYEQYV.

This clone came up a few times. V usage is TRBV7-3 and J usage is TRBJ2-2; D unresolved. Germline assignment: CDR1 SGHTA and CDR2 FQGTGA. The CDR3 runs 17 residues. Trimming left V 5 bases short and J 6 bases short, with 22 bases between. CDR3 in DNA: TGTGCCAGCAGCAAGGATTCGATAGAGGTATACGCCGGGGAGCTGTTTTTT. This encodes CASSKDSIEVYAGELFF.

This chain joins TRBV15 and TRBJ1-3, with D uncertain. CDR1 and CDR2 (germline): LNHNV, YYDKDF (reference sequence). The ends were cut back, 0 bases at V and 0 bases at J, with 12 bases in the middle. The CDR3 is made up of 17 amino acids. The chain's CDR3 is CATSRDLNSLSGNTIYF. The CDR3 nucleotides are TGTGCCACCAGCAGAGATCTAAACAGCCTCTCTGGAAACACCATATATTTT.

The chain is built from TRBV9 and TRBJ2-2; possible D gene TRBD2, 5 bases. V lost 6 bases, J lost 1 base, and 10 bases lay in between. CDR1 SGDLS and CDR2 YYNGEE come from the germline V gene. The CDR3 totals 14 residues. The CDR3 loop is CASTPRGNTGELFF. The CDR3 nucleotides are TGTGCCAGCACCCCCCGGGGGAACACCGGGGAGCTGTTTTTT.

In DNA, the CDR3 is TGTGCCAGCAGCCCCCGGACAGGGGGCGAGGGGACTGAAGCTTTCTTT. Translated, it gives CASSPRTGGEGTEAFF. The chain links TRBV11-3 to TRBJ1-1; 11 nucleotides agree with TRBD1. Germline V gives CDR1 SGHNT, CDR2 YENEEA. V shed 5 bases, J shed 5 bases, and the junction held 10 bases outside the gene matches. The CDR3 extends over 16 amino acids. The whole variable domain, remainder taken from reference TRBV11-3 and TRBJ1-1, is EAGVVQSPRYKIIEKKQPVAFWCNPISGHNTLYWYLQNLGQGPELLIRYENEEAVDDSQLPKDRFSAERLKGVDSTLKIQPAELGDSAVYLCASSPRTGGEGTEAFFGQGTRLTVV.

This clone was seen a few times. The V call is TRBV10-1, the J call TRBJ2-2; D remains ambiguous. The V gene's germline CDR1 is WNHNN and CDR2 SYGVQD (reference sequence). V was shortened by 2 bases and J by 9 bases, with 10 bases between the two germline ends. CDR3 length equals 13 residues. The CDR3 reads CASSEEAHRELFF. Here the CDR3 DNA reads TGCGCCAGCAGTGAGGAAGCCCACCGGGAGCTGTTTTTT.

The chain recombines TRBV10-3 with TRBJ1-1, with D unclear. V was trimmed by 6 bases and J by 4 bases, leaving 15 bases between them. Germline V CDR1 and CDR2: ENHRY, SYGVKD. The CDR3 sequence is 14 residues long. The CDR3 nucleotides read TGTGCCATCAGCCCGGGAAGACCGGGCACTGAAGCTTTCTTT. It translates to CAISPGRPGTEAFF.

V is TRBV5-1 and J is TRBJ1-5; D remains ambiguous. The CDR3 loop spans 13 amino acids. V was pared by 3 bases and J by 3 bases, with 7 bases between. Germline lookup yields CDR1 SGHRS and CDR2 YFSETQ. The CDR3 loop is CASSSDTNQPQHF. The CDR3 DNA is TGCGCCAGCAGCTCAGACACCAATCAGCCCCAGCATTTT.

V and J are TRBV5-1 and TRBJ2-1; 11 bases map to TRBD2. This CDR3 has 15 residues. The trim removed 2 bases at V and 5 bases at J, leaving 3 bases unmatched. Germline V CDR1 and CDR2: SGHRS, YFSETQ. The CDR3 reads CASSFTSGSNNEQFF. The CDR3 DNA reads TGCGCCAGCAGCTTCACTAGCGGGAGTAACAATGAGCAGTTCTTC.

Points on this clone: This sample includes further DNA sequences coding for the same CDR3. CDR3 sequence reads: CASSLTGNQPQHF. As DNA, the CDR3 is TGTGCCAGCAGCTTGACAGGGAATCAGCCCCAGCATTTT. The chain is built from TRBV11-3 and TRBJ1-5, with TRBD1 identical over 7 bases. Germline-derived CDR1 and CDR2 are SGHNT and YENEEA. With 3 bases clipped from V and 4 bases from J, the junction kept 0 bases outside the gene matches. The CDR3 is 13 amino acids.